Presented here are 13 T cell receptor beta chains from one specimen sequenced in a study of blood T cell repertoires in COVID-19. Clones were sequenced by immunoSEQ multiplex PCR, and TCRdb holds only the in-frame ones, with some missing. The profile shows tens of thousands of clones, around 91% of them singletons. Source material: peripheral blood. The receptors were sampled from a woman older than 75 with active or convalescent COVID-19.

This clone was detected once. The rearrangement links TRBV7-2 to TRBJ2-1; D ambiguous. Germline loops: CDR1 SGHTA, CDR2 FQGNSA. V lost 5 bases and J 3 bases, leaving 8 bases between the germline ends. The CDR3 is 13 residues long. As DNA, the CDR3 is TGTGCCAGCAGCCTACCGAGCTACAATGAGCAGTTCTTC. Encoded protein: CASSLPSYNEQFF.

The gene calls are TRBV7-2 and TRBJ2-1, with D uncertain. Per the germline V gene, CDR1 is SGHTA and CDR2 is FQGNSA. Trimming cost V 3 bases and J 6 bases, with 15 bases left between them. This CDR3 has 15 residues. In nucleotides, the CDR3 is TGTGCCAGCAGCTTTGGTTTTTCTGGCATCAATGAGCAGTTCTTC. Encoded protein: CASSFGFSGINEQFF.

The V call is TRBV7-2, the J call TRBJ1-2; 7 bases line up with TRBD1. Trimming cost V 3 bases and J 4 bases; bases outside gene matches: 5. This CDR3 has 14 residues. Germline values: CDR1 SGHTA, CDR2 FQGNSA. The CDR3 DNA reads TGTGCCAGCAGCTTTCGACAGGGTGGCTATGGCTACACCTTC. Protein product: CASSFRQGGYGYTF.

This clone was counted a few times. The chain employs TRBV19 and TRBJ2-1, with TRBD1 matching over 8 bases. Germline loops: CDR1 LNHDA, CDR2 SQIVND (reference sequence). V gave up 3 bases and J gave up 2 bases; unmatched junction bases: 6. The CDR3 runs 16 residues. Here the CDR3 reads CASSMAGQGTYNEQFF. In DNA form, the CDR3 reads TGTGCCAGTAGTATGGCAGGACAGGGAACCTACAATGAGCAGTTCTTC.

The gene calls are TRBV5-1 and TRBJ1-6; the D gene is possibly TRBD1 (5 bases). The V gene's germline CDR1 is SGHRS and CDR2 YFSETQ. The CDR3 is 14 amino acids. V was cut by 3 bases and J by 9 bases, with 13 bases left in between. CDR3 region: CASSYGDSLSPLHF. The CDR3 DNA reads TGCGCCAGCAGCTACGGCGACAGTCTTTCACCCCTCCACTTT. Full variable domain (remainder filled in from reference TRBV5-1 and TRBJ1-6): KAGVTQTPRYLIKTRGQQVTLSCSPISGHRSVSWYQQTPGQGLQFLFEYFSETQRNKGNFPGRFSGRQFSNSRSEMNVSTLELGDSALYLCASSYGDSLSPLHFGNGTRLTVT.

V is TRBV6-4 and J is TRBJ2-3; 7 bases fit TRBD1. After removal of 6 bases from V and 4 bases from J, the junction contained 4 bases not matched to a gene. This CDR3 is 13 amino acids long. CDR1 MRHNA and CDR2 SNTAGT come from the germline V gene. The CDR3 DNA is TGTGCCAGCAGCTTACAGGGGTCAGATACGCAGTATTTT. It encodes CASSLQGSDTQYF.

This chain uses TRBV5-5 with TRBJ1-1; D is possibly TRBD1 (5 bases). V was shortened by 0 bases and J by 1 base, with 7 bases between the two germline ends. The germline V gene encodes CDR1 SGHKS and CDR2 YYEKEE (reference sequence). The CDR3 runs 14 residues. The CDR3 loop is CASSLAGGNTEAFF. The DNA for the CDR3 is TGTGCCAGCAGCTTGGCCGGGGGGAACACTGAAGCTTTCTTT.

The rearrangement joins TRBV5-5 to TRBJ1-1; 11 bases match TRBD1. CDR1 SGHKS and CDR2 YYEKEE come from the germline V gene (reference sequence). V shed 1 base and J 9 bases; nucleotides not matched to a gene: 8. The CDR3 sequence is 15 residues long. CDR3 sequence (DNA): TGTGCCAGCAGCTTGATTTCCGGGACAGGGGGGCAAGCTTTCTTT. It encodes CASSLISGTGGQAFF.

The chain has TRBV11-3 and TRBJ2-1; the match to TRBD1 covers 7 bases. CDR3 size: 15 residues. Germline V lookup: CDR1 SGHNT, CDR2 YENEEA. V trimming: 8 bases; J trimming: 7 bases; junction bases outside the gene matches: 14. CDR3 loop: CASFYRDRLSNEQFF. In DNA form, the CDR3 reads TGTGCCAGCTTTTACCGGGACAGACTCTCAAATGAGCAGTTCTTC.

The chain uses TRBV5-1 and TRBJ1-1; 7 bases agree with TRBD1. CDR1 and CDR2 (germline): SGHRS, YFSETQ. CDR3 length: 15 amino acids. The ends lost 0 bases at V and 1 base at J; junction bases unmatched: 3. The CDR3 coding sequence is TGCGCCAGCAGCTTGGTTGGGACAGCGAACACTGAAGCTTTCTTT. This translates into CASSLVGTANTEAFF.

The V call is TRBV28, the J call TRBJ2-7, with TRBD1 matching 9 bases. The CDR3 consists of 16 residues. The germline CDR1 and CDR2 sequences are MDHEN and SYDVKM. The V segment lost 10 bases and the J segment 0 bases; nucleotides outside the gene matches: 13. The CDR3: CAISPRPGQGSYEQYF. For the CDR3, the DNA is TGTGCCATCTCCCCAAGACCGGGACAGGGCTCCTACGAGCAGTACTTC.

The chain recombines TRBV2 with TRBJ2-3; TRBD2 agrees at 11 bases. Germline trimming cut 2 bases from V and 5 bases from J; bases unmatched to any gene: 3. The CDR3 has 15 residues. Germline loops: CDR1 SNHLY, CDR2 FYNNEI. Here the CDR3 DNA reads TGTGCCAGCAGTGAATTTAGCGGGAGGGAAGATACGCAGTATTTT. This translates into CASSEFSGREDTQYF.

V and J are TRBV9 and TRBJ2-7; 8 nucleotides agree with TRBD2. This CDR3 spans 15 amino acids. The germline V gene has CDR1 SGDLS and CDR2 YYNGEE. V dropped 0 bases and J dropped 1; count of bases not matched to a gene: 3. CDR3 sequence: CASSVAGGPSYEQYF. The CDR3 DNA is TGTGCCAGCAGCGTAGCGGGAGGGCCTTCCTACGAGCAGTACTTC.